The 14 T cell receptor beta chains reported below all come from one sample, sequenced in a study of blood T cell repertoires in COVID-19. The assay was immunoSEQ multiplex PCR, and TCRdb's table has in-frame clones only and misses some. The profile shows about half a million clones, approximately 92% of them singletons. The sample taken for sequencing was peripheral blood. The receptors originated from a man aged 18 to 30 with COVID-19, enrolled during active disease.

The chain couples TRBV11-3 to TRBJ2-5, with D perhaps TRBD2 (6 bases). V lost 1 base to trimming and J lost 3 bases, with 12 bases between them. The CDR3 has 15 residues. Germline CDR1 SGHNT, CDR2 YENEEA. CDR3 region: CASSLALAPKETQYF. CDR3 DNA: TGTGCCAGCAGCTTAGCTCTAGCGCCAAAAGAGACCCAGTACTTC.

V is TRBV2 and J is TRBJ2-2; D uncertain. Trimming cost V 7 bases and J 1 base, with 4 bases left between them. The CDR3 is 12 amino acids. In germline, CDR1 is SNHLY, CDR2 FYNNEI. CDR3 sequence (DNA): TGTGCCAGCAACAAGAACACCGGGGAGCTGTTTTTT. Amino acid sequence: CASNKNTGELFF.

The chain uses TRBV4-1 and TRBJ2-7; no reliable D call. The CDR3 covers 15 residues. Germline V gives CDR1 MGHRA, CDR2 YSYEKL. Deletions cut 2 bases from V and 0 bases from J, with 11 bases between. The CDR3 sequence is CASSQLFSSSYEQYF. The CDR3 region has the DNA TGCGCCAGCAGCCAATTATTTTCCAGCTCCTACGAGCAGTACTTC.

The gene calls are TRBV23-1 and TRBJ2-7, with D possibly being TRBD1 (6 bases). TRBV23-1 is marked as an open reading frame, function uncertain. V shed 0 bases and J shed 9 bases, with 21 bases lying between them. The CDR3 runs 16 residues. CDR3 DNA sequence: TGCGCCAGCAGTCAATCGGTAGAGACAGGAGCGTTCGGGCAGTACTTC. The encoded protein is CASSQSVETGAFGQYF.

The chain carries TRBV2 and TRBJ1-4; no reliable D call. The length of the CDR3 is 15 residues. The germline V gene has CDR1 SNHLY and CDR2 FYNNEI. With 2 bases removed from V and 8 bases from J, the gap between germline ends came to 15 bases. The chain's CDR3 is CASSESVKPGEKLFF. The CDR3 DNA is TGTGCCAGCAGTGAATCAGTAAAACCGGGGGAAAAACTGTTTTTT.

The V and J genes are TRBV7-9 and TRBJ1-1, with D possibly being TRBD1 (6 bases). Germline loops: CDR1 SEHNR, CDR2 FQNEAQ (reference sequence). The CDR3 totals 14 residues. Trimming removed 2 bases at V and 6 bases at J, with 13 bases between. CDR3 sequence: CASSLRDTTPEAFF. CDR3 nucleotide sequence: TGTGCCAGCAGCTTACGGGACACGACACCTGAAGCTTTCTTT.

This clone has more than one count but fewer than ten. V gene TRBV2 combines with J gene TRBJ1-5, with a tentative D call TRBD1 (5 bases). Per germline, CDR1 SNHLY and CDR2 FYNNEI. This CDR3 has 12 amino acids. V lost 6 bases and J lost 6, with 9 bases in between. The CDR3 DNA reads TGTGCCAGCAGGGATCAGGGTCAGCCCCAGCATTTT. Protein: CASRDQGQPQHF. The whole variable domain, remainder taken from reference TRBV2 and TRBJ1-5, is EPEVTQTPSHQVTQMGQEVILRCVPISNHLYFYWYRQILGQKVEFLVSFYNNEISEKSEIFDDQFSVERPDGSNFTLKIRSTKLEDSAMYFCASRDQGQPQHFGDGTRLSIL.

This rearrangement joins TRBV10-2 to TRBJ2-3; 11 bases are shared with TRBD2. In germline, CDR1 is WSHSY, CDR2 SAAADI. The CDR3 runs 16 residues. V shed 5 bases and J 2 bases; nucleotides not matched to a gene: 6. CDR3 sequence reads: CASSRPSGGFTDTQYF. DNA for the CDR3: TGCGCCAGCAGTAGGCCTAGCGGGGGGTTCACAGATACGCAGTATTTT.

CDR3 bases: TGTGCCAGTGAGGCAGGGAGGGTCGACAATCAGCCCCAGCATTTT. It is translated as CASEAGRVDNQPQHF. The genes are TRBV19 and TRBJ1-5, with a weak D call TRBD1 (5 bases). The V end lost 8 bases, the J end lost 3 bases, and 17 bases lay between the germline ends. CDR1 LNHDA and CDR2 SQIVND come from the germline V gene (reference sequence). The CDR3 covers 15 residues. Drawing the rest from reference TRBV19 and TRBJ1-5, the complete variable domain is DGGITQSPKYLFRKEGQNVTLSCEQNLNHDAMYWYRQDPGQGLRLIYYSQIVNDFQKGDIAEGYSVSREKKESFPLTVTSAQKNPTAFYLCASEAGRVDNQPQHFGDGTRLSIL.

The V gene is TRBV7-9, the J gene TRBJ2-7, with 8 bases aligning to TRBD2. The CDR3 loop spans 14 amino acids. Looked up from germline, CDR1 is SEHNR and CDR2 is FQNEAQ (reference sequence). J lost 5 bases, V lost 6 bases, and 9 bases had no gene match. In nucleotides, the CDR3 is TGTGCCAGCAGAGCCTCTAGCGGGTCCCACGAGCAGTACTTC. It specifies CASRASSGSHEQYF.

The chain is built from TRBV28 and TRBJ2-7; TRBD1 matches at 8 bases. V trimming: 4 bases; J trimming: 4 bases; junction bases outside the gene matches: 12. CDR1 is MDHEN, CDR2 SYDVKM, per germline. CDR3 length: 16 amino acids. The CDR3 DNA sequence: TGTGCCAGCAGTTCACCGACAGGGGTGCTTCTTTACGAGCAGTACTTC. Translation gives CASSSPTGVLLYEQYF.

This clone came up once. The CDR3 loop is CATSDRGGYEQYF. The CDR3 DNA sequence: TGTGCCACCAGTGACAGGGGTGGTTACGAGCAGTACTTC. This chain joins TRBV24-1 and TRBJ2-7; TRBD1 might be the D (6 bases). Germline V gene sequence: CDR1 KGHDR, CDR2 SFDVKD. This CDR3 is built from 13 residues. V lost 4 bases and J 4 bases, leaving 10 bases between the germline ends.

This clone was seen a single time. This chain joins TRBV5-4 and TRBJ2-1, with TRBD2 as a possible D gene (6 bases). V dropped 0 bases and J dropped 5 bases, with 12 bases sitting between them. The germline CDR1 and CDR2 sequences are SGHNT and YYREEE (reference sequence). CDR3 length equals 15 residues. DNA of the CDR3: TGTGCCAGCAGCTTGGTGGCGGGGTCTAACAATGAGCAGTTCTTC. It codes for CASSLVAGSNNEQFF.

The chain uses TRBV7-9 and TRBJ2-3; TRBD1 aligns across 10 bases. With V trimmed by 3 bases and J by 3 bases, 3 bases remained unmatched. The CDR3 contains 15 residues. Germline assignment: CDR1 SEHNR and CDR2 FQNEAQ (reference sequence). CDR3 amino acids: CASSFGTGVTDTQYF. The CDR3 DNA sequence: TGTGCCAGCAGCTTCGGGACAGGGGTGACAGATACGCAGTATTTT.